This T cell receptor beta chain was sequenced in a study of blood T cell repertoires in COVID-19. Study background: Acute-phase and convalescent COVID-19 samples originated in the United States, Italy and Spain. From T cells, B-cell-depleted T cells, or PBMCs came the material, which was cDNA or gDNA.

Original data processing: Reference gene primer amplification gave nucleated cell count estimates. Clones were read by immunoSEQ multiplex PCR, and TCRdb kept only the in-frame ones, dropping some. The DNA gave D and trimming, while V, J and clone size come from that table. The sample carries about 250,000 clones, around 83% recorded once. From germline, CDR1 is SQVTM and CDR2 ANQGSEA. Between the trimmed V and J ends, which lost 3 bases and 2 bases, there was a span of 4 bases. This CDR3 is built from 11 residues. It was within 2 weeks before study entry that exposed participants met a COVID-19 case. About this clone itself: This CDR3 is also generated by other DNA sequences in the sample.

The receptor's source is a man aged 35-49 years who had been exposed to COVID-19. This chain uses TRBV29-1 with TRBJ2-5; no reliable D call. Sequencing used PBMCs or T cells enriched from blood (not recorded which). The CDR3 nucleotides are TGCAGCGTTGATTCACAAGAGACCCAGTACTTC. Translating gives CSVDSQETQYF.